This TCR beta chain was sequenced in a study of cytomegalovirus exposure and HLA in healthy donors. Clones were sequenced by immunoSEQ multiplex PCR, and TCRdb holds only the in-frame ones, with some missing. The sample lists fewer than 70,000 clones, 90% to 97% occurring once. The CDR3 has 15 residues. The V end lost 5 bases, the J end lost 6 bases, and 17 bases lay between the germline ends. CDR1 and CDR2 (germline): SGHVS, FQNEAQ. Study conclusions and caveats: Both high specificity and high sensitivity reportedly marked the classifier's diagnosis of cytomegalovirus status. The listing of fewer than 200 TCR beta chains classed them as cytomegalovirus-associated.

Regarding this clone: The antigen is not known.

The specimen was PBMCs. The origin of this receptor is a man between 18 and 35 years old in good health and CMV-seronegative. The chain is built from TRBV7-8 and TRBJ2-1, with D maybe TRBD2 (5 bases). CDR3: CASSIPGLGVNEQFF. In nucleotides, the CDR3 is TGTGCCAGCAGCATACCGGGCCTCGGGGTCAATGAGCAGTTCTTC.